Listed here are 8 T cell receptor beta chains from one sample, sequenced in a study of blood T cell repertoires in COVID-19. The method was immunoSEQ multiplex PCR; TCRdb's version includes in-frame clones alone and lacks a portion of them. The sample carries around 72,000 clones, roughly 90% recorded once. Sequencing used peripheral blood. Receptors were obtained from a man aged 50 to 59 with acute or convalescent COVID-19.

In this sample, this clone turned up a few times. The chain combines TRBV6-5 with TRBJ2-1; D is uncertain. The CDR3 is 13 residues long. Deletions cut 2 bases from V and 5 bases from J, with 7 bases between. Germline CDR1 reads MNHEY; CDR2 reads SVGAGI. This CDR3 reads CASSYGHDNEQFF. The CDR3 region has the DNA TGTGCCAGCAGTTACGGCCACGACAATGAGCAGTTCTTC.

This sequence joins TRBV5-3 and TRBJ2-5; D is perhaps TRBD2 (5 bases). TRBV5-3 is classed as an ORF, of uncertain function. The CDR3 runs to 17 residues. V lost 4 bases and J lost 5, with 24 bases in between. The CDR3 loop is CARSLRRTAPSAETQYF. CDR3 DNA sequence: TGTGCCAGAAGCCTAAGGAGGACCGCACCATCGGCGGAGACCCAGTACTTC.

The rearrangement uses TRBV25-1 and TRBJ2-5; a possible D gene is TRBD2 (5 bases). The CDR3 runs to 14 residues. CDR1 MGHDK and CDR2 SYGVNS come from the germline V gene. Trimming stripped 1 base from V and 9 bases from J, with 15 bases between. CDR3 residues: CASSEWRTEESQYF. CDR3 nucleotides: TGTGCCAGCAGTGAATGGAGGACGGAGGAGTCCCAGTACTTC.

V is TRBV2 and J is TRBJ1-5; 10 positions agree with TRBD1. CDR1 is SNHLY and CDR2 is FYNNEI in the germline V gene. CDR3 size: 15 residues. V lost 4 bases to trimming and J lost 4 bases; unmatched junction nucleotides: 4. The CDR3 DNA is TGTGCCAGCAGTGGGGGACAGGGGCAAAATCAGCCCCAGCATTTT. It is translated as CASSGGQGQNQPQHF.

The chain employs TRBV15 and TRBJ1-3; 9 positions match TRBD1. The CDR3 has 17 residues. V was clipped by 4 bases and J by 0 bases; unmatched bases: 7. CDR1 and CDR2 (germline): LNHNV, YYDKDF (reference sequence). CDR3 sequence (DNA): TGTGCCACCAGCAACCGGGACAGGGCCTTCTCTGGAAACACCATATATTTT. Translated, it gives CATSNRDRAFSGNTIYF.

This chain connects TRBV19 to TRBJ1-2; D is ambiguous. With 4 bases removed from V and 8 bases from J, the gap between germline ends came to 20 bases. The CDR3 runs to 15 residues. The germline gives CDR1 LNHDA, CDR2 SQIVND (reference sequence). As DNA, the CDR3 is TGTGCCAGTAGTACAGACCCTGGCACCCTAGCAGGCTACACCTTC. Translated, it gives CASSTDPGTLAGYTF.

This clone was seen only once. The V and J genes are TRBV30 and TRBJ1-2; 9 bases line up with TRBD1. Germline loops: CDR1 GTSNPN, CDR2 SVGIG (reference sequence). The CDR3 spans 13 residues. The trim removed 0 bases at V and 4 bases at J, leaving 0 bases unmatched. CDR3 in amino acids: CAWSVTGGYGYTF. The CDR3 DNA reads TGTGCCTGGAGTGTGACAGGGGGCTATGGCTACACCTTC.

The chain is built from TRBV6-5 and TRBJ2-1; D might be TRBD1 (6 bases). The CDR3 totals 12 residues. The V and J ends lost 2 bases and 10 bases respectively, with 9 bases between them. Germline V gene lookup returns CDR1 MNHEY and CDR2 SVGAGI. The chain's CDR3 is CASSYPGTEQFF. The CDR3 DNA sequence: TGTGCCAGCAGTTACCCAGGGACAGAGCAGTTCTTC.